Listed below are T cell receptor beta chains from one sample, sequenced in a study of T-cell memory formation after mild COVID-19. One entry per CDR3 protein, called by TCRdb with MiXCR from the 5' RACE reads. The data hold 400,000 or so distinct CDR3 sequences, with roughly 21% observed a single time. The source material was PBMCs or a T cell subset sorted from them (not recorded which). These receptors all stem from an adult woman who had mild COVID-19 (a few samples of this study predate the infection). Cell type and time point are not known. Each CDR3 is given with its conserved first and last residue. A D gene is named only where the DNA matches it firmly. Part of the rows lack a size; the others show once, few, many or a class for expanded clones.

D gene	V gene	clone size	J gene	CDR3 protein	CDR3 DNA
.	TRBV20-1	.	TRBJ2-5	CSARVGLSKETQYF	TGCAGTGCTAGGGTGGGACTTTCCAAAGAGACCCAGTACTTC
TRBD2	TRBV12-3/TRBV12-4	.	TRBJ2-7	CASSLGSWGGTFYEQYF	TGTGCCAGCAGTTTAGGCTCCTGGGGAGGGACTTTCTACGAGCAGTACTTC
.	TRBV28	.	TRBJ2-7	CASSLSGSEQYF	TGTGCCAGCAGTTTATCAGGAAGCGAGCAGTACTTC
TRBD1	TRBV7-8	.	TRBJ1-2	CASSLAVTGQGAGGYTF	TGTGCCAGCAGCTTAGCGGTGACAGGACAGGGGGCGGGCGGCTACACCTTC
.	TRBV15	.	TRBJ2-7	CATSAGAIYEQYF	TGTGCCACCAGCGCCGGGGCCATCTACGAGCAGTACTTC
TRBD2	TRBV11-2	few	TRBJ2-3	CASSPLGASGRLVGGTQYF	TGTGCCAGCAGCCCACTTGGGGCTAGCGGGAGACTTGTCGGGGGTACGCAGTATTTT
.	TRBV5-1	.	TRBJ2-1	CASSLDSGTWSYNEQFF	TGCGCCAGCAGCTTGGACTCCGGGACTTGGTCCTACAATGAGCAGTTCTTC
.	TRBV12-3/TRBV12-4	.	TRBJ1-1	CASTPGMNTEAFF	TGTGCCAGCACCCCCGGTATGAACACTGAAGCTTTCTTT
.	TRBV3-1	.	TRBJ1-2	CASSQDATVPGGYTF	TGTGCCAGCAGCCAAGACGCGACAGTTCCAGGCGGCTACACCTTC
TRBD1	TRBV4-1	few	TRBJ2-1	CASSQDTGGSYNEQFF	TGCGCCAGCAGCCAAGACACAGGGGGTTCCTACAATGAGCAGTTCTTC
TRBD2	TRBV12-3/TRBV12-4	few	TRBJ2-1	CASSLFGAGGRYNEQFF	TGTGCCAGCAGCCTTTTCGGAGCGGGAGGCCGGTACAATGAGCAGTTCTTC
TRBD2	TRBV5-1	.	TRBJ2-6	CASSFGGDYSGANVLTF	TGCGCCAGCAGCTTCGGGGGGGACTACTCTGGGGCCAACGTCCTGACTTTC
TRBD1	TRBV20-1	many	TRBJ1-1	CSALYRDRGYDTEAFF	TGCAGTGCTTTATACCGGGACAGGGGCTATGACACTGAAGCTTTCTTT
TRBD1	TRBV12-3/TRBV12-4	.	TRBJ2-1	CASSLNRGLYNEQFF	TGTGCCAGCAGTTTGAACAGGGGGCTTTACAATGAGCAGTTCTTC
TRBD1	TRBV5-1	.	TRBJ1-1	CASSLQGSEPEAFF	TGCGCCAGCAGCTTACAGGGGTCGGAACCTGAAGCTTTCTTT
TRBD1	TRBV5-1	few	TRBJ2-7	CASSLNIPGTGRYEQYF	TGCGCCAGCAGCTTGAACATCCCCGGGACAGGGCGTTACGAGCAGTACTTC
.	TRBV6-2/TRBV6-3	few	TRBJ2-3	CASSPTGGPGGQYF	TGTGCCAGCAGCCCGACCGGGGGGCCCGGGGGGCAGTATTTT
.	TRBV20-1	many	TRBJ2-7	CSARTASYEQYF	TGCAGTGCTAGGACGGCCTCCTACGAGCAGTACTTC
.	TRBV2	few	TRBJ1-1	CASSVDGPRVEAFF	TGTGCCAGCAGTGTCGATGGACCCCGGGTGGAAGCTTTCTTT
.	TRBV27	.	TRBJ2-5	CASSPSGPETQYF	TGTGCCAGCAGTCCCTCAGGGCCGGAGACCCAGTACTTC
.	TRBV7-9	many	TRBJ2-5	CASSLVSVQETQYF	TGTGCCAGCAGCTTAGTTTCAGTGCAAGAGACCCAGTACTTC
TRBD1	TRBV12-3/TRBV12-4	few	TRBJ1-4	CASSDRQGWEKLFF	TGTGCCAGCAGCGACCGACAGGGATGGGAAAAACTGTTTTTT
TRBD2	TRBV6-5	.	TRBJ2-7	CASSAGLAASYEQYF	TGTGCCAGCAGCGCCGGGCTAGCGGCGTCCTACGAGCAGTACTTC
.	TRBV4-1	few	TRBJ2-1	CASSQDGTWHYNEQFF	TGCGCCAGCAGCCAAGATGGGACATGGCACTACAATGAGCAGTTCTTC
TRBD1	TRBV9	few	TRBJ1-2	CASGTGTYDGYTF	TGTGCCAGCGGGACAGGGACGTATGATGGCTACACCTTC
TRBD2	TRBV7-2	few	TRBJ2-1	CASSLEWASGNNEQFF	TGTGCCAGCAGCCTCGAGTGGGCTAGCGGAAACAATGAGCAGTTCTTC
.	TRBV4-1	.	TRBJ2-7	CASSRAWTYEQYF	TGCGCCAGCAGCCGAGCCTGGACCTACGAGCAGTACTTC
TRBD1	TRBV24-1	few	TRBJ1-5	CATSGDRGWGNSNQPQHF	TGTGCCACCAGTGGGGACAGGGGCTGGGGTAATAGCAATCAGCCCCAGCATTTT
.	TRBV7-2	.	TRBJ2-1	CASSLAIGGPAYNEQFF	TGTGCCAGCAGCTTAGCGATCGGGGGGCCCGCCTACAATGAGCAGTTCTTC
TRBD2	TRBV12-3/TRBV12-4	few	TRBJ2-1	CASSPNTLLAGVYNEQFF	TGTGCCAGCAGTCCCAATACACTTCTAGCGGGAGTATACAATGAGCAGTTCTTC
TRBD2	TRBV5-4	.	TRBJ2-3	CASSFMGEGRTDTQYF	TGTGCCAGCAGCTTTATGGGGGAGGGCCGGACAGATACGCAGTATTTT